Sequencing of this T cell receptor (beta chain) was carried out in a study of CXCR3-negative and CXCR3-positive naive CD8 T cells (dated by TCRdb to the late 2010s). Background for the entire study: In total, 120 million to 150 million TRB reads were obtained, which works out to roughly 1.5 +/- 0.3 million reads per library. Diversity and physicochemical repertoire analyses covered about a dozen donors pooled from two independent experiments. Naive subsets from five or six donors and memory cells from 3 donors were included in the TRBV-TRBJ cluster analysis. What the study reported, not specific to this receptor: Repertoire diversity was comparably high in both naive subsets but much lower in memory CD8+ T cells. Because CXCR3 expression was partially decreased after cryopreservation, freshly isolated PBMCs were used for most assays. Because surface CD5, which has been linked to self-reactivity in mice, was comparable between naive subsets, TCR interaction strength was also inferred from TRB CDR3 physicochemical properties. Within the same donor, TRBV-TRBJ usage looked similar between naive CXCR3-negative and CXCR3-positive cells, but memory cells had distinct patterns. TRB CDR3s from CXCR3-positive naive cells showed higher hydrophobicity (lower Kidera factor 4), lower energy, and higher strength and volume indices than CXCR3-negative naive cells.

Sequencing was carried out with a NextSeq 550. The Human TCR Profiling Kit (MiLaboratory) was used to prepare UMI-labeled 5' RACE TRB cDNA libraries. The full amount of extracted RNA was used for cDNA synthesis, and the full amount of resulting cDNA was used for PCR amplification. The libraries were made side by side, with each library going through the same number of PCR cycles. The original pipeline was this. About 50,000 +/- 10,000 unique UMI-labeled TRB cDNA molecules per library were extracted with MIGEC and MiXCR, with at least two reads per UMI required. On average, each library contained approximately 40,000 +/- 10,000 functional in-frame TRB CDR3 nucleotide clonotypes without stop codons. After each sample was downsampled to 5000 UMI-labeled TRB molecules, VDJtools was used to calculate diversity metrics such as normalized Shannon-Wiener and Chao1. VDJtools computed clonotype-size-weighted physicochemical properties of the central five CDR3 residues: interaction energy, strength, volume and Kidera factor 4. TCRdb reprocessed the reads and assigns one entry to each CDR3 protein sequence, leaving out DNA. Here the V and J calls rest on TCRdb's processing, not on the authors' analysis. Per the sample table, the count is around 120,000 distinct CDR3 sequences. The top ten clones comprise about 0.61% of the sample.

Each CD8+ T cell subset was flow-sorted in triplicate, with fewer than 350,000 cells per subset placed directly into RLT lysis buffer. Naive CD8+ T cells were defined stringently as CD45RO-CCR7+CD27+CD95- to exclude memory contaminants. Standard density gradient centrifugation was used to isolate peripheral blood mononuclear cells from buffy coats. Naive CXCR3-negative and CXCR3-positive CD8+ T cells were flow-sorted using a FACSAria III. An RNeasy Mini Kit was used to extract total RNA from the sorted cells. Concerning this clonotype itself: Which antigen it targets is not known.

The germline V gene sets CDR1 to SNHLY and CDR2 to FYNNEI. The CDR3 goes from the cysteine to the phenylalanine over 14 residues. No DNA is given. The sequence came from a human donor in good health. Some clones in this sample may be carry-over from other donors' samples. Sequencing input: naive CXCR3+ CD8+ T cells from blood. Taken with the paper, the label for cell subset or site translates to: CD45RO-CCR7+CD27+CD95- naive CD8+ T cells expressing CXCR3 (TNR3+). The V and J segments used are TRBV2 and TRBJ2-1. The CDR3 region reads CASSESAHMNEQFF. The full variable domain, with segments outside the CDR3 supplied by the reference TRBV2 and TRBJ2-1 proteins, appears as EPEVTQTPSHQVTQMGQEVILRCVPISNHLYFYWYRQILGQKVEFLVSFYNNEISEKSEIFDDQFSVERPDGSNFTLKIRSTKLEDSAMYFCASSESAHMNEQFFGPGTRLTVL.